This TCR beta chain stems from a study of PD-1 blockade in classical Hodgkin lymphoma. Time point of the sample: cycle 4 day 1 (C4D1), after 5 to 7 weeks of nivolumab. All trial patients relapsed after autologous stem cell transplantation. The table came from immunoSEQ multiplex PCR; TCRdb's copy has only in-frame clones and leaves some out. This sample carries about 24,000 clones, roughly 76% of them seen once, and the ten largest clones take less than 35%. This clonotype originated in a human donor with classical Hodgkin lymphoma. The specimen was peripheral blood mononuclear cells (PBMCs), collected before the fourth cycle of nivolumab.

The CDR3, as DNA: TGTGCCAGCAGTGCCTCCCGGGACAGGGGGGGACGGTCCTATAATTCACCCCTCCACTTT. Encoded protein: CASSASRDRGGRSYNSPLHF. The chain carries TRBV2 and TRBJ1-6; 11 positions agree with TRBD1. This CDR3 has 20 amino acids. The germline V gene encodes CDR1 SNHLY and CDR2 FYNNEI. J lost 1 base, V lost 4 bases, and 12 bases had no gene match.